These 30 T cell receptor beta chains came from one sample sequenced in a study of T cells after yellow fever vaccination. TCRdb recomputed calls from the 5' RACE reads with MiXCR, one row per CDR3 protein. The table has fewer than 400,000 distinct CDR3 sequences, roughly 6.2% seen once. Material: PBMCs, obtained 5 days after the yellow fever booster vaccination. The receptors stem from a man in his thirties or forties who received the YFV17D yellow fever vaccine.

The rearrangement links TRBV24-1 to TRBJ2-7; 7 nucleotides line up with TRBD2. The CDR3 totals 14 residues. The ends lost 5 bases at V and 5 bases at J; junction bases unmatched: 8. Germline-derived CDR1 and CDR2 are KGHDR and SFDVKD. The CDR3 sequence is CATSASGGTNEQYF. The DNA for the CDR3 is TGTGCCACCAGTGCCTCGGGAGGTACCAACGAGCAGTACTTC.

In its sample, this clonotype was seen many times. The rearrangement uses TRBV29-1 and TRBJ2-1; D possibly matches TRBD1 or TRBD2 (5 bases each). CDR1 and CDR2 (germline): SQVTM, ANQGSEA. With 6 bases removed from V and 8 bases from J, the gap between germline ends came to 17 bases. This CDR3 comprises 13 residues. The chain's CDR3 is CSVYPGPSDEQFF. The DNA for the CDR3 is TGCAGCGTCTATCCGGGACCATCCGATGAGCAGTTCTTC.

The J gene is TRBJ2-1, the V gene TRBV20-1; 9 nucleotides match TRBD2. This CDR3 is 16 amino acids long. The V gene's germline CDR1 is DFQATT and CDR2 SNEGSKA (reference sequence). V lost 3 bases, J lost 2 bases, and 8 bases stayed unmatched. The CDR3 coding sequence is TGCAGTGCTAGGGGCCGGGCGGGAGGGCCCTACAATGAGCAGTTCTTC. This encodes CSARGRAGGPYNEQFF.

The chain recombines TRBV15 with TRBJ2-6, with D unresolved. The CDR3 is 16 amino acids. V lost 0 bases and J 0 bases, leaving 6 bases between the germline ends. Germline CDR1 is LNHNV and CDR2 is YYDKDF (reference sequence). DNA for the CDR3: TGTGCCACCAGCAGAGATCCGGGCTCTGGGGCCAACGTCCTGACTTTC. Translation gives CATSRDPGSGANVLTF.

The table lists this clonotype with a few counts. V usage is TRBV9 and J usage is TRBJ1-1; D gene ambiguous. V lost 3 bases and J lost 1, with 10 bases in between. Germline V gene sequence: CDR1 SGDLS, CDR2 YYNGEE. The CDR3 is 14 amino acids. CDR3 region: CASSATSGNTEAFF. The CDR3 nucleotides read TGTGCCAGCAGCGCTACCTCGGGGAACACTGAAGCTTTCTTT.

This clonotype occurred a few times. J is TRBJ2-3 and V is TRBV20-1; TRBD2 is a possible D gene (6 bases). This CDR3 has 15 residues. Germline CDR1 is DFQATT and CDR2 is SNEGSKA (reference sequence). Trimming left V 6 bases short and J 0 bases short, with 16 bases between. Here the CDR3 DNA reads TGCAGTGCCACCTCTGAGCGGGCGAGCACAGATACGCAGTATTTT. Its translation is CSATSERASTDTQYF.

This clonotype was seen repeatedly, ten times or more. This chain connects TRBV11-2 to TRBJ2-5; no firm D call. V shed 4 bases and J shed 0 bases, with 9 bases lying between them. The germline CDR1 and CDR2 sequences are SGHAT and FQNNGV. This CDR3 region has 14 residues. CDR3 in amino acids: CASSSLLYQETQYF. The CDR3 nucleotides are TGTGCCAGCAGCTCCCTACTGTACCAAGAGACCCAGTACTTC.

This clonotype was counted only a few times. The rearrangement joins TRBV29-1 to TRBJ2-7; D remains unclear. The germline CDR1 and CDR2 sequences are SQVTM and ANQGSEA. The CDR3 extends over 12 amino acids. Trimming removed 3 bases from V and 6 bases from J, with 12 bases in between. CDR3 nucleotide sequence: TGCAGCGTTGAGCCGATGGGCTCCGAGCAGTACTTC. It is translated as CSVEPMGSEQYF.

The chain uses TRBV6-2 or TRBV6-3 and TRBJ2-7; TRBD2 aligns across 11 bases. CDR1 is MNHEY and CDR2 is SVGEGT in the germline V gene. CDR3 size: 17 residues. The trim removed 6 bases at V and 0 bases at J, leaving 10 bases unmatched. The CDR3 here is CASRHIASGRFSYEQYF. The CDR3 nucleotides read TGTGCCAGCAGGCATATCGCTAGCGGGAGGTTCTCCTACGAGCAGTACTTC.

This clonotype occurred a few times. This sequence joins TRBV7-2 and TRBJ1-1, with D perhaps TRBD1 (6 bases). The CDR3 is made up of 14 amino acids. The V gene lost 5 bases and the J gene lost 12 bases, with 22 bases spanning the gap. Germline V gene data show CDR1 as SGHTA and CDR2 as FQGNSA. DNA of the CDR3: TGTGCCAGCAGCAACATACCGGGACACGGATTAACTTTCTTT. Protein sequence: CASSNIPGHGLTFF.

This clonotype showed up just once. The chain couples TRBV14 to TRBJ2-1; 8 bases match TRBD2. The CDR3 loop spans 14 amino acids. The germline CDR1 and CDR2 sequences are SGHDN and FVKESK. The V gene end was trimmed by 4 bases and the J gene end by 7 bases; junction bases not matched to a gene: 6. This chain's CDR3 is CASSLWREANEQFF. Here the CDR3 DNA reads TGTGCCAGCAGCCTGTGGCGGGAGGCGAATGAGCAGTTCTTC.

The rearrangement joins TRBV7-2 to TRBJ2-1, with a weak D call TRBD1 (5 bases). The germline V gene has CDR1 SGHTA and CDR2 FQGNSA. The V end was cut by 10 bases, the J end by 10 bases, with 20 bases between. The CDR3 sequence is 13 residues long. This chain's CDR3 is CATEEISPGEQFF. The DNA of the CDR3 is TGTGCCACGGAAGAGATCTCCCCAGGGGAGCAGTTCTTC. Full variable domain (outside the CDR3, taken from reference TRBV7-2 and TRBJ2-1): GAGVSQSPSNKVTEKGKDVELRCDPISGHTALYWYRQSLGQGLEFLIYFQGNSAPDKSGLPSDRFSAERTGGSVSTLTIQRTQQEDSAVYLCATEEISPGEQFFGPGTRLTVL.

This clonotype was recorded at least ten times. The chain uses TRBV4-3 and TRBJ2-4; no clear D. The CDR3 is 14 amino acids. Trimming cost V 0 bases and J 6 bases, with 9 bases left between them. Germline assignment: CDR1 LGHNA and CDR2 YSLEER. For the CDR3, the DNA is TGCGCCAGCAGCCAAGATCGGCAGAGAAACATTCAGTACTTC. Amino acid sequence: CASSQDRQRNIQYF.

This clonotype has a handful of counts. V usage is TRBV20-1 and J usage is TRBJ2-2; D gene uncertain. This CDR3 is built from 12 residues. V was pared by 6 bases and J by 7 bases, with 12 bases between. CDR1 and CDR2 from the germline V gene are DFQATT and SNEGSKA (reference sequence). CDR3 coding DNA: TGCAGTGCCAGAACACCCCTCGGGGAGCTGTTTTTT. This gives the protein CSARTPLGELFF.

There are a few counts of this clonotype. The CDR3 region has the DNA TGTGCCAGCAGTCCCGCGACTAGCGTGTACAATGAGCAGTTCTTC. Translating it yields CASSPATSVYNEQFF. The chain employs TRBV6-1 and TRBJ2-1, with 8 positions matching TRBD2. CDR1 is MNHNS and CDR2 is SASEGT in the germline V gene. The ends lost 5 bases at V and 4 bases at J; junction bases unmatched: 7. This CDR3 comprises 15 residues.

This clonotype has ten or more counts. The chain joins TRBV7-8 to TRBJ1-5, with TRBD1 matching 8 bases. The CDR3 length is 14 residues. The ends lost 5 bases at V and 7 bases at J; junction bases unmatched: 7. Per the germline V gene, CDR1 is SGHVS and CDR2 is FQNEAQ. The DNA for the CDR3 is TGTGCCAGCAGCGAAGGGACAGGTGGACAGCCCCAGCATTTT. Amino acids: CASSEGTGGQPQHF.

J is TRBJ2-3 and V is TRBV12-3 or TRBV12-4; a possible D gene is TRBD1 (5 bases). The CDR3 is 13 residues long. The V and J ends lost 3 bases and 4 bases respectively, with 8 bases between them. CDR3 bases: TGTGCCAGCAGTTTTCAGGGATCAGATACGCAGTATTTT. As protein: CASSFQGSDTQYF.

This rearrangement joins TRBV30 to TRBJ1-5; maybe TRBD1 (5 bases). V was pared by 4 bases and J by 10 bases, with 17 bases between. The CDR3 extends over 13 amino acids. CDR1 and CDR2 from the germline V gene are GTSNPN and SVGIG (reference sequence). The CDR3 region is CAWTSGGASPQHF. DNA of the CDR3: TGTGCCTGGACCTCTGGAGGGGCGAGCCCCCAGCATTTT. Full variable domain (rest looked up from reference TRBV30 and TRBJ1-5): SQTIHQWPATLVQPVGSPLSLECTVEGTSNPNLYWYRQAAGRGLQLLFYSVGIGQISSEVPQNLSASRPQDRQFILSSKKLLLSDSGFYLCAWTSGGASPQHFGDGTRLSIL.

The chain has TRBV7-8 and TRBJ2-5; D possibly corresponds to TRBD1 (5 bases). Germline V gene sequence: CDR1 SGHVS, CDR2 FQNEAQ. This CDR3 has 15 amino acids. Trimming cost V 5 bases and J 5 bases, with 18 bases left between them. The CDR3 sequence: CASSLDRGRSETQYF. CDR3 DNA sequence: TGTGCCAGCAGCCTCGATAGGGGTAGGAGTGAGACCCAGTACTTC.

The sample holds many counts of this clonotype. The V gene is TRBV18, the J gene TRBJ2-3, with D possibly matching TRBD2 (5 bases). Trimming shortened V by 0 bases and J by 2 bases, and 15 bases separated the two germline ends. Germline-derived CDR1 and CDR2 are KGHSH and LQKENI. The CDR3 is 17 residues long. The chain's CDR3 is CASSPPSGRVVTDTQYF. As DNA, the CDR3 is TGTGCCAGCTCACCACCCTCGGGGAGAGTGGTCACAGATACGCAGTATTTT. Combining the CDR3 with reference TRBV18 and TRBJ2-3 gives the whole variable domain NAGVMQNPRHLVRRRGQEARLRCSPMKGHSHVYWYRQLPEEGLKFMVYLQKENIIDESGMPKERFSAEFPKEGPSILRIQQVVRGDSAAYFCASSPPSGRVVTDTQYFGPGTRLTVL.

The gene calls are TRBV12-3 or TRBV12-4 and TRBJ2-7, with 10 bases that match TRBD1. With V trimmed by 5 bases and J by 3 bases, 7 bases remained unmatched. CDR3 length: 15 residues. The CDR3 bases are TGTGCCAGCAGTCTCCGGACAGGGGGAGGCTACGAGCAGTACTTC. Protein sequence: CASSLRTGGGYEQYF.

The table lists this clonotype with a few counts. The chain joins TRBV5-1 to TRBJ2-1, with D perhaps TRBD1 or TRBD2 (5 bases each). The germline V gene has CDR1 SGHRS and CDR2 YFSETQ. The CDR3 contains 16 residues. V shed 2 bases and J shed 15 bases, with 27 bases lying between them. CDR3 nucleotides: TGCGCCAGCAGCTTTAATGATGGAGGCAACAGGAATGGTTCGTTCTTC. Translating gives CASSFNDGGNRNGSFF.

The genes are TRBV5-8 and TRBJ1-1; TRBD1 agrees at 7 bases. The V gene end was trimmed by 3 bases and the J gene end by 10 bases; junction bases not matched to a gene: 9. The CDR3 length is 13 residues. Germline loops: CDR1 SGHTS, CDR2 YDEGEE. CDR3 protein: CASSSPTGIGAFF. The CDR3 DNA is TGTGCCAGCAGCTCGCCGACAGGGATTGGAGCTTTCTTT.

This clonotype was picked up many times. This chain joins TRBV20-1 and TRBJ2-3; 7 bases align to TRBD2. The CDR3 length is 12 residues. V shed 7 bases, J shed 2 bases, and the junction held 3 bases outside the gene matches. Germline lookup yields CDR1 DFQATT and CDR2 SNEGSKA (reference sequence). The CDR3 loop is CSVGRDTDTQYF. The CDR3 region has the DNA TGCAGTGTTGGGAGGGACACAGATACGCAGTATTTT.

The chain is built from TRBV20-1 and TRBJ2-1; D is ambiguous. This CDR3 region has 16 residues. V shed 6 bases and J shed 8 bases, with 26 bases lying between them. CDR1 is DFQATT, CDR2 SNEGSKA, per germline (reference sequence). Here the CDR3 reads CSATRPNPRSFYEQFF. The CDR3 bases are TGCAGTGCCACCCGACCAAACCCTCGATCGTTTTATGAGCAGTTCTTC.

The V call is TRBV6-1, the J call TRBJ2-3, with D perhaps matching TRBD2 (6 bases). Trimming cost V 6 bases and J 5 bases, with 15 bases left between them. Germline V gives CDR1 MNHNS, CDR2 SASEGT. This CDR3 is built from 14 residues. CDR3 amino acids: CASSRAGSRDTQYF. The CDR3 region has the DNA TGTGCCAGCAGCAGAGCGGGTTCACGAGATACGCAGTATTTT.

This clonotype was seen at least ten times. The chain recombines TRBV7-2 with TRBJ2-3; TRBD2 aligns across 13 bases. V dropped 2 bases and J dropped 1; count of bases not matched to a gene: 3. Germline lookup yields CDR1 SGHTA and CDR2 FQGNSA. This CDR3 has 17 amino acids. CDR3 bases: TGTGCCAGCAGCTTATCCACTAGCGGGAGGGGCACAGATACGCAGTATTTT. Translation: CASSLSTSGRGTDTQYF.

This clonotype has a count of ten or more. The chain couples TRBV7-8 to TRBJ2-1; 9 bases line up with TRBD1. After removal of 5 bases from V and 9 bases from J, the junction contained 14 bases not matched to a gene. This CDR3 region has 16 residues. CDR1 and CDR2 (germline): SGHVS, FQNEAQ. The CDR3 loop reads CASSPRSLQGAREQFF. As DNA, the CDR3 is TGTGCCAGCAGCCCGAGGTCCCTACAGGGGGCTCGTGAGCAGTTCTTC.

This chain links TRBV18 with TRBJ1-2; the match to TRBD1 covers 9 bases. Germline V gene lookup returns CDR1 KGHSH and CDR2 LQKENI. This CDR3 spans 12 amino acids. J was trimmed by 8 bases and V by 5 bases; bases with no gene match: 3. CDR3 DNA: TGTGCCAGCTCAGCGGACAGGGGCGGCTACACCTTC. It translates to CASSADRGGYTF.

The chain combines TRBV20-1 with TRBJ2-4; D gene unclear. Germline lookup yields CDR1 DFQATT and CDR2 SNEGSKA (reference sequence). Deletions cut 7 bases from V and 0 bases from J, with 7 bases between. CDR3 size: 12 residues. The CDR3 sequence is CSGVLAKNIQYF. CDR3 in DNA: TGCAGTGGGGTCCTAGCCAAAAACATTCAGTACTTC.